This T cell receptor beta chain was captured in a study of T cell repertoires in cytomegalovirus infection. In its sample, this clonotype was seen a few times. Its target is not known. Via MiXCR, TCRdb re-called the reads, giving one row per CDR3 protein. The sample includes hundreds of thousands of distinct CDR3 sequences, approximately 31% seen only once; the top ten take over 13%. Germline V gene data show CDR1 as MNHNS and CDR2 as SASEGT. Deletions cut 5 bases from V and 1 base from J, with 15 bases between. This CDR3 comprises 16 residues. The specimen was cultured CD8+ T cells from PBMCs, collected from culture after CMV antigen stimulation. This sequence originates from a human donor in good health (CMV status not recorded). Some clones in this sample may be carry-over from other donors' samples. The gene calls are TRBV6-1 and TRBJ2-1, with D perhaps TRBD1 (6 bases). This chain's CDR3 is CASSYTGSTSYNEQFF. The CDR3 DNA follows: TGTGCCAGCAGTTATACAGGGTCGACGTCCTACAATGAGCAGTTCTTC.